Listed below are T cell receptor beta chains from one sample, sequenced in a study of cytomegalovirus exposure and HLA in healthy donors. Assay: immunoSEQ multiplex PCR; the TCRdb copy retains only in-frame clones and omits some. Among about 160,000 clones listed, 79% were seen once. The sample consisted of PBMCs. The receptors here all came from a man between 45 and 60 years old in good health and CMV-seropositive. Each CDR3 is given with its conserved first and last residue. Fields, in order: V gene, CDR3 length, J gene, clone size, D gene, CDR3 protein, CDR3 DNA. The D gene is left open where the match is weak. Clone size is given for some rows only: seen once, a few or many times, or a class if the clone is expanded.

>TRBV29-1|13|TRBJ2-5|.|TRBD1
CSVVDRGRETQYF
TGCAGCGTTGTCGACAGGGGACGAGAGACCCAGTACTTC
>TRBV5-1|14|TRBJ1-4|.|.
CASSLSNDNEKLFF
TGCGCCAGCAGCTTGAGCAATGATAATGAAAAACTGTTTTTT
>TRBV5-1|17|TRBJ1-1|.|.
CASSGRVGGSMNTEAFF
TGCGCCAGCAGCGGGAGGGTAGGAGGGAGCATGAACACTGAAGCTTTCTTT
>TRBV30|14|TRBJ1-5|.|.
CAWSPRQNNQPQHF
TGTGCCTGGAGTCCACGACAGAACAATCAGCCCCAGCATTTT
>TRBV28|15|TRBJ2-7|.|.
CASGAPGTGGYEQYF
TGTGCTAGCGGGGCTCCCGGGACAGGAGGTTACGAGCAGTACTTC
>TRBV5-1|19|TRBJ2-6|.|.
CASSLGRGGGASGANVLTF
TGCGCCAGCAGCTTGGGTAGGGGTGGGGGGGCCTCTGGGGCCAACGTCCTGACTTTC
>TRBV6-5|13|TRBJ2-7|.|.
CASSEARPYEQYF
TGTGCCAGCAGTGAAGCGCGTCCCTACGAGCAGTACTTC
>TRBV27|14|TRBJ2-7|once|.
CASSLWGGDYEQYF
TGTGCCAGCAGTTTATGGGGCGGGGATTACGAGCAGTACTTC
>TRBV19|13|TRBJ2-5|.|TRBD1
CASSSDREETQYF
TGTGCCAGTAGTTCCGACAGGGAAGAGACCCAGTACTTC
>TRBV5-1|14|TRBJ2-7|.|TRBD1
CASSLGQGIDEQYF
TGCGCCAGCAGCCTGGGACAGGGAATCGACGAGCAGTACTTC
>TRBV7-2|13|TRBJ1-5|.|.
CASGRERGQPQHF
TGTGCCAGCGGACGGGAAAGAGGTCAGCCCCAGCATTTT
>TRBV28|15|TRBJ2-7|few|.
CASKSLAPILYEQYF
TGTGCCAGTAAATCACTAGCACCCATACTCTACGAGCAGTACTTC
>TRBV5-1|16|TRBJ2-7|.|.
CASSLAPALGQYEQYF
TGCGCCAGCAGCTTGGCCCCCGCTTTGGGGCAATACGAGCAGTACTTC